The 27 T cell receptor beta chains listed next were all sequenced from one sample in a study of identical twins. TCRdb fed the 5' RACE reads into MiXCR, producing one record per CDR3 protein. The table lists nearly 900,000 distinct CDR3 sequences, roughly an eighth of them singletons, with under 2% in the top ten. This sample also belongs to another study, concerning yellow fever vaccine responses in identical twins.

The sequenced material came from PBMCs. These receptors originate from a woman aged 18-30 years in good health.

V gene TRBV7-8 combines with J gene TRBJ2-5; D is unclear. The CDR3 extends over 14 amino acids. In germline, CDR1 is SGHVS, CDR2 FQNEAQ. V was clipped by 2 bases and J by 5 bases, with 12 bases between them. The CDR3, as DNA: TGTGCCAGCAGCTTACTCACCAGCCGGGAGACCCAGTACTTC. It is translated as CASSLLTSRETQYF.

The rearrangement uses TRBV5-1 and TRBJ2-5, with D perhaps matching TRBD2 (6 bases). With 3 bases removed from V and 5 bases from J, the gap between germline ends came to 17 bases. Germline values: CDR1 SGHRS, CDR2 YFSETQ. The CDR3 contains 15 residues. Here the CDR3 DNA reads TGCGCCAGCAGCTCGGGACTCACGGACGTGGAGACCCAGTACTTC. Encoded protein: CASSSGLTDVETQYF.

This clonotype was picked up a small number of times. The V call is TRBV27, the J call TRBJ1-1, with D perhaps matching TRBD1 (6 bases). The CDR3 totals 19 residues. Germline V gene lookup returns CDR1 MNHEY and CDR2 SMNVEV (reference sequence). Between the trimmed V and J ends, which lost 5 bases and 5 bases, there was a span of 30 bases. CDR3 DNA: TGTGCCAGCAGTCCCCACCAGTACCGGGACACGCAAGGCCGAACTGAAGCTTTCTTT. Translated: CASSPHQYRDTQGRTEAFF.

The chain uses TRBV5-8 and TRBJ2-5; tentative D call: TRBD1 (5 bases). The CDR3 is made up of 17 amino acids. The V gene lost 0 bases and the J gene lost 3 bases, with 18 bases spanning the gap. Per the germline V gene, CDR1 is SGHTS and CDR2 is YDEGEE. The chain's CDR3 is CASSLERQGVAKETQYF. Here the CDR3 DNA reads TGTGCCAGCAGCTTGGAACGTCAGGGTGTGGCAAAAGAGACCCAGTACTTC.

The J gene is TRBJ2-1, the V gene TRBV11-2; 12 bases line up with TRBD2. This CDR3 contains 16 residues. The V gene's germline CDR1 is SGHAT and CDR2 FQNNGV. V lost 7 bases and J lost 8; bases outside the gene matches: 12. The CDR3 loop reads CASTPYLAGGPYEQFF. CDR3 coding DNA: TGTGCCAGCACCCCGTACCTAGCGGGAGGGCCCTATGAGCAGTTCTTC.

This clonotype has only a few counts. The rearrangement links TRBV7-8 to TRBJ2-7, with D perhaps TRBD2 (6 bases). CDR3 length equals 13 residues. V gave up 8 bases and J gave up 3 bases, with 14 bases separating them. The V gene's germline CDR1 is SGHVS and CDR2 FQNEAQ. The CDR3 loop is CASAWRDDYEQYF. The CDR3 DNA reads TGTGCCAGCGCCTGGCGGGATGACTACGAGCAGTACTTC.

This clonotype appeared many times. The V call is TRBV12-3 or TRBV12-4, the J call TRBJ2-7, with TRBD1 matching 7 bases. With V trimmed by 5 bases and J by 0 bases, 4 bases remained unmatched. The length of the CDR3 is 14 residues. In DNA, the CDR3 is TGTGCCAGCAGTCTGACAGGGAGCTCCTACGAGCAGTACTTC. Protein product: CASSLTGSSYEQYF.

The chain couples TRBV10-3 to TRBJ2-5, with TRBD1 matching over 7 bases. The CDR3 spans 14 residues. J gave up 5 bases and V 3 bases, and 6 bases lay outside the gene matches. Germline CDR1 reads ENHRY; CDR2 reads SYGVKD. In DNA form, the CDR3 reads TGTGCCATCAGTGACCTACAGGGGACGGAGACCCAGTACTTC. Translation: CAISDLQGTETQYF.

The chain combines TRBV6-1 with TRBJ1-6; tentatively, D is TRBD1 (5 bases). CDR3 size: 14 residues. V lost 6 bases and J lost 9, with 15 bases in between. CDR1 is MNHNS, CDR2 SASEGT, per germline. CDR3: CASSGDRLVSPLHF. CDR3 DNA: TGTGCCAGCAGCGGGGACCGCCTTGTTTCACCCCTCCACTTT.

This clonotype was seen a few times. This sequence joins TRBV29-1 and TRBJ2-3, with 13 bases lining up with TRBD2. Germline V CDR1 and CDR2: SQVTM, ANQGSEA. V shed 3 bases, J shed 2 bases, and the junction held 2 bases outside the gene matches. This CDR3 region has 15 residues. The CDR3 sequence is CSVEGTSGTTDTQYF. The CDR3 region has the DNA TGCAGCGTTGAGGGGACTAGCGGGACCACAGATACGCAGTATTTT.

Note on this clonotype: A much larger clone lies a single base off, so this may be a read error. The gene calls are TRBV5-1 and TRBJ2-3; 8 positions match TRBD2. This CDR3 contains 15 residues. Germline lookup yields CDR1 SGHRS and CDR2 YFSETQ. CDR3 region: CARSLAAGASDTQYF. CDR3 bases: TGCGCCCGCAGCTTGGCAGCGGGAGCGTCAGATACGCAGTATTTT.

This chain links TRBV29-1 with TRBJ2-7, with 10 positions matching TRBD2. Germline-derived CDR1 and CDR2 are SQVTM and ANQGSEA. The CDR3 has 17 residues. V dropped 1 base and J dropped 0; count of bases not matched to a gene: 9. CDR3 protein: CSVEGLAGDLHSYEQYV. CDR3 nucleotide sequence: TGCAGCGTTGAAGGGCTAGCGGGGGACCTCCACTCCTACGAGCAGTACGTC.

This clonotype was recorded a few times. This chain uses TRBV15 with TRBJ2-5, with D possibly called TRBD1 or TRBD2 (6 bases each). The CDR3 spans 12 residues. Germline CDR1 is LNHNV and CDR2 is YYDKDF (reference sequence). V was cut by 8 bases and J by 5 bases, with 12 bases left in between. The CDR3 DNA reads as TGTGCCACCGGACGGAGGGGGGAGACCCAGTACTTC. Protein product: CATGRRGETQYF. Full variable domain (missing parts from reference TRBV15 and TRBJ2-5): DAMVIQNPRYQVTQFGKPVTLSCSQTLNHNVMYWYQQKSSQAPKLLFHYYDKDFNNEADTPDNFQSRRPNTSFCFLDIRSPGLGDTAMYLCATGRRGETQYFGPGTRLLVL.

This clonotype was recorded at least ten times. The genes are TRBV5-1 and TRBJ2-1, with unresolved D. Trimming removed 3 bases from V and 2 bases from J, with 15 bases in between. The CDR3 spans 16 residues. Per the germline V gene, CDR1 is SGHRS and CDR2 is YFSETQ. The CDR3 loop reads CASSSGRSSPYNEQFF. CDR3 coding DNA: TGCGCCAGCAGCTCTGGCAGGTCTAGTCCCTACAATGAGCAGTTCTTC.

CDR3 sequence reads: CASSTSGGGPQHF. DNA of the CDR3: TGTGCCAGCAGTACCTCGGGGGGCGGGCCCCAGCATTTT. The rearrangement links TRBV4-2 to TRBJ1-5; tentative D call: TRBD1 (6 bases). CDR1 and CDR2 from the germline V gene are LGHNA and YNFKEQ. V lost 6 bases to trimming and J lost 9 bases, with 15 bases between them. This CDR3 region has 13 residues.

The chain carries TRBV28 and TRBJ1-2; weak D call: TRBD1 (6 bases). The V gene's germline CDR1 is MDHEN and CDR2 SYDVKM. The CDR3 covers 17 residues. V gave up 4 bases and J gave up 1 base, with 19 bases separating them. The CDR3 is CASSSALDSTFNYGYTF. The CDR3 bases are TGTGCCAGCAGTTCTGCCCTGGACAGCACTTTTAACTATGGCTACACCTTC.

The CDR3 sequence: CASSPHDRGSEAFF. For the CDR3, the DNA is TGTGCCAGCAGCCCTCATGACAGGGGAAGTGAAGCTTTCTTT. The genes are TRBV13 and TRBJ1-1; 8 nucleotides agree with TRBD1. V was clipped by 5 bases and J by 7 bases; unmatched bases: 9. From germline, CDR1 is PRHDT and CDR2 FYEKMQ (reference sequence). The length of the CDR3 is 14 residues.

This clonotype was recorded many times. The chain recombines TRBV5-1 with TRBJ1-1; D remains unclear. The CDR3 length is 13 residues. Germline CDR1 SGHRS, CDR2 YFSETQ. Between the trimmed V and J ends, which lost 0 bases and 1 base, there was a span of 4 bases. CDR3 amino acids: CASSLGANTEAFF. The DNA of the CDR3 is TGCGCCAGCAGCTTGGGGGCGAACACTGAAGCTTTCTTT. The full variable domain, with the rest looked up from reference TRBV5-1 and TRBJ1-1, is KAGVTQTPRYLIKTRGQQVTLSCSPISGHRSVSWYQQTPGQGLQFLFEYFSETQRNKGNFPGRFSGRQFSNSRSEMNVSTLELGDSALYLCASSLGANTEAFFGQGTRLTVV.

The table lists this clonotype with many counts. The genes are TRBV24-1 and TRBJ2-5, with D maybe TRBD1 (5 bases). Germline V gene lookup returns CDR1 KGHDR and CDR2 SFDVKD. V gave up 7 bases and J gave up 0 bases, with 8 bases separating them. This CDR3 spans 13 amino acids. The CDR3 DNA follows: TGTGCCACCAGAGACAGTAACCAAGAGACCCAGTACTTC. Amino acids: CATRDSNQETQYF.

This clonotype occurred a few times. This rearrangement joins TRBV28 to TRBJ2-1; TRBD1 is a possible D gene (6 bases). The CDR3 length is 14 residues. Trimming shortened V by 6 bases and J by 7 bases, and 16 bases separated the two germline ends. Germline V gene data show CDR1 as MDHEN and CDR2 as SYDVKM. The CDR3 nucleotides are TGTGCCAGCAGCCGCTACCTCCAGGGGAATGAGCAGTTCTTC. It translates to CASSRYLQGNEQFF.

The rearrangement links TRBV27 to TRBJ2-7; the D is unclear. The CDR3 loop spans 14 amino acids. V was pared by 5 bases and J by 1 base, with 12 bases between. Germline V CDR1 and CDR2: MNHEY, SMNVEV (reference sequence). The DNA of the CDR3 is TGTGCCAGCAGTCGTCAGGTTCTGTCCTACGAGCAGTACTTC. Its protein product is CASSRQVLSYEQYF.

V gene TRBV4-2 combines with J gene TRBJ2-7, with D perhaps TRBD2 (5 bases). Trimming left V 4 bases short and J 5 bases short, with 18 bases between. The germline gives CDR1 LGHNA, CDR2 YNFKEQ. CDR3 length equals 15 residues. CDR3 in DNA: TGTGCCAGCAGCCCGACTACCCTAACGATCCACGAGCAGTACTTC. This translates into CASSPTTLTIHEQYF.

This clonotype was found a few times. This chain connects TRBV7-2 to TRBJ2-4; a weak D match, TRBD1 (6 bases). Germline V gene data show CDR1 as SGHTA and CDR2 as FQGNSA. The CDR3 length is 16 residues. V was pared by 5 bases and J by 0 bases, with 14 bases between. The CDR3 sequence: CASSVGQLIAKNIQYF. DNA of the CDR3: TGTGCCAGCAGCGTCGGACAGCTGATAGCCAAAAACATTCAGTACTTC. The variable domain in full, with the rest retrieved from reference TRBV7-2 and TRBJ2-4, is GAGVSQSPSNKVTEKGKDVELRCDPISGHTALYWYRQSLGQGLEFLIYFQGNSAPDKSGLPSDRFSAERTGGSVSTLTIQRTQQEDSAVYLCASSVGQLIAKNIQYFGAGTRLSVL.

This clonotype turned up a few times. This chain connects TRBV5-1 to TRBJ2-3; tentatively, D is TRBD1 or TRBD2 (5 bases each). CDR3 size: 16 residues. Deletions cut 0 bases from V and 4 bases from J, with 15 bases between. Germline CDR1 is SGHRS and CDR2 is YFSETQ. CDR3 coding DNA: TGCGCCAGCAGCTTGGACCCCGTCGGGACCGCAGATACGCAGTATTTT. As protein: CASSLDPVGTADTQYF.

In this sample, this clonotype turned up many times. The gene calls are TRBV5-1 and TRBJ2-1; TRBD2 aligns across 7 bases. This CDR3 has 14 amino acids. The germline gives CDR1 SGHRS, CDR2 YFSETQ. J lost 9 bases, V lost 4 bases, and 10 bases had no gene match. The CDR3 sequence is CASSSGLEGLEQFF. In DNA, the CDR3 is TGCGCCAGCAGCAGTGGACTAGAAGGGCTTGAGCAGTTCTTC. Combining the CDR3 with reference TRBV5-1 and TRBJ2-1 gives the whole variable domain KAGVTQTPRYLIKTRGQQVTLSCSPISGHRSVSWYQQTPGQGLQFLFEYFSETQRNKGNFPGRFSGRQFSNSRSEMNVSTLELGDSALYLCASSSGLEGLEQFFGPGTRLTVL.

The V gene is TRBV20-1, the J gene TRBJ2-5; unclear D gene. This CDR3 is built from 16 residues. V was shortened by 0 bases and J by 3 bases, with 17 bases between the two germline ends. Germline V CDR1 and CDR2: DFQATT, SNEGSKA (reference sequence). The CDR3 here is CSARDPETPRKETQYF. In nucleotides, the CDR3 is TGCAGTGCTAGAGATCCCGAAACTCCCCGGAAAGAGACCCAGTACTTC.

The chain couples TRBV9 to TRBJ2-1; D is possibly TRBD2 (5 bases). The V end lost 0 bases, the J end lost 1 base, and 14 bases lay between the germline ends. CDR1 SGDLS and CDR2 YYNGEE come from the germline V gene. CDR3 length: 17 residues. The CDR3 region is CASSVDGGSVSYNEQFF. CDR3 sequence (DNA): TGTGCCAGCAGCGTAGATGGTGGGAGTGTATCCTACAATGAGCAGTTCTTC.